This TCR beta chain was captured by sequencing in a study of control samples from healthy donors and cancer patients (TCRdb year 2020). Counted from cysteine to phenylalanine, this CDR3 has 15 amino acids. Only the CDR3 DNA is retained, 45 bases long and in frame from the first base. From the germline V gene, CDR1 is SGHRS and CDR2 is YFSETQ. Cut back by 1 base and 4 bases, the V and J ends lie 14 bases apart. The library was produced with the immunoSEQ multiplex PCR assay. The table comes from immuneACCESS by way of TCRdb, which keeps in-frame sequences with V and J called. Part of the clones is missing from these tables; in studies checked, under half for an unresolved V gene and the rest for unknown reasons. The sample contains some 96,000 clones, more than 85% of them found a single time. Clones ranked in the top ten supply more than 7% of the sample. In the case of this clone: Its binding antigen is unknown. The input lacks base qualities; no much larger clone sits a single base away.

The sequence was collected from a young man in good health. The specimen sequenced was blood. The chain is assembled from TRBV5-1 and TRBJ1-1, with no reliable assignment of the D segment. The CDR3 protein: CASSLSPSGLTEAFF. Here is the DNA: TGCGCCAGCAGCTTGTCTCCATCTGGCCTCACTGAAGCTTTCTTT.